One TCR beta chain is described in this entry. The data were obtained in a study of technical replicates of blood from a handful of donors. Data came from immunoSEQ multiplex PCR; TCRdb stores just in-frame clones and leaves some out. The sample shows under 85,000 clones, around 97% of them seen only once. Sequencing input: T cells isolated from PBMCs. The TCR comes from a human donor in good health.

CDR3 nucleotides: TGTGCCAGCAGCTCCCGACAGGGAGAAGACGAGCAGTACTTC. This sequence encodes CASSSRQGEDEQYF. This chain links TRBV13 with TRBJ2-7, with 7 positions matching TRBD1. Germline loops: CDR1 PRHDT, CDR2 FYEKMQ (reference sequence). Trimming at V came to 4 bases and at J to 5 bases, leaving 8 bases not matched to a gene. This CDR3 has 14 residues.